This T cell receptor beta chain was profiled in a study of blood T cells in healthy people across ages (dated by TCRdb to about 2015). For context, the study as a whole: In model experiments, template switching captured about one uniquely barcoded TCR beta cDNA molecule for every two T cells. Donors of different ages were randomly distributed across sequencing lanes to avoid experimental bias. Age-related changes in TCR beta repertoire diversity were measured in the study by deep sequencing normalized with unique cDNA molecular identifiers. Four age groups were formed from the donors: young (average approximately 16 years), middle-aged (approximately 42), aged (around 62) and long-lived (approximately 78). For two donors (one aged 18 to 30 and one aged 80 or older), the study analyzed two additional independent replicas of 1 million unique cDNA reads from the same blood draw.

The protocol used for the library was 5' RACE. Sequencing was performed on an Illumina HiSeq 2500. A second PCR of roughly 7 to 11 cycles was performed with a sample-barcoded 5' primer and a J-beta primer mix. Each TCR beta cDNA molecule received a unique molecular identifier from a template-switch 5' adaptor carrying 12 random nucleotides. Each sample yielded at least 2.5 million CDR3-containing paired-end reads. The Mint cDNA synthesis kit, primed by a TRBC-specific oligonucleotide, was used to synthesize first-strand cDNA from all RNA. Following uracil-DNA glycosylase treatment, a first 18-cycle PCR with universal primers M1SS and BC2_uni_R was performed on all cDNA. On the study's bioinformatics: Normalization of each sample was performed by random selection of 1 million high-quality reads, each carrying a distinct molecular identifier. Instead of being binned into consensus sequences, reads that shared molecular identifiers were thrown out. CDR3 identification, clonotype clustering and error correction used MiTCR with a Q25 quality threshold and the strictest error-elimination algorithm. A nonparametric unseen species model with Euler transformation was used to estimate lower-bound total TCR beta diversity. TCRdb cleaned the public reads at Q25 with fastp, built clones with MiXCR and kept in-frame beta chains. CDR3 protein duplicates are merged, each entry listing the most common genes and DNA. Here the V and J calls rest on TCRdb's processing, not on the authors' analysis. Across this sample there are 600,000 to 850,000 distinct CDR3 sequences, with 35% to 45% seen only once. 20% to 25% of the sample lies in the top ten.

In the case of this clonotype: What this receptor recognizes is not known. No qualities accompany the bases; no much larger clone lies one base away.

The study at large found these results: Observed TCR beta diversity per million T cells fell roughly linearly with age, and a significant reduction was already apparent by age roughly 40. The percentage of naive T cells measured by flow cytometry correlated strongly with observed TCR beta diversity. Total diversity estimates from one million sequenced T cells were considered lower bounds and underestimates. Bulk unsorted PBMC profiling prevented conclusive comparison of naive and antigen-experienced compartments. The long-lived group showed more naive CD4+ T cells, fewer expanded clones and increased TCR diversity than the aged group, suggesting age selection. The CMV infection status of donors was not known, potentially confounding age-related changes in expanded clonotypes.

The donors were roughly 39 Caucasian individuals from Russia, aged 6 to 90 years, who were systemically healthy. Each donor gave ten milliliters of peripheral blood, collected into EDTA-treated Vacutainer tubes. Ficoll-Paque density-gradient centrifugation was used to isolate PBMCs, with at least 7 million per sample. Trizol reagent was used to extract total RNA from the PBMCs, yielding at least 5.5 micrograms per sample. For every donor, flow cytometry on a PBMC aliquot measured the percentage of naive CD45RAhigh/CD27high T cells. Trimmed from V: 6 bases; trimmed from J: 0 bases; junction bases lacking a gene match: 5. Taken from cysteine to phenylalanine, the CDR3 has 15 residues. Only CDR3 DNA is held: 45 bases, read in frame from base 1.

The chain is assembled from TRBV12-3 or TRBV12-4 and TRBJ2-3; a stretch of 8 junction bases matches TRBD2. The TCR was taken from a woman aged 60-75 years in good health. The source material was blood. The CDR3 reads as follows: CASSHIAGSTDTQYF. The base sequence is TGTGCCAGCAGCCATATAGCGGGAAGCACAGATACGCAGTATTTT.